The entry below describes one T cell receptor (beta chain). The germline V gene has CDR1 MNHNS and CDR2 SASEGT. The CDR3 length is 17 residues. V dropped 4 bases and J dropped 2; count of bases not matched to a gene: 8. This sample was included in a study of blood T cell repertoires in COVID-19. Study background: Sites in the United States, Italy and Spain provided acute and convalescent COVID-19 samples. Sample material is recorded as cDNA or gDNA derived from T cells, B-cell-depleted T cells, or PBMCs.

Original methodology: Reference gene primer amplification gave nucleated cell count estimates. Generated by immunoSEQ multiplex PCR, the TCRdb table keeps only in-frame clones and is missing some. The DNA was the basis for D and trimming; V, J and clone size are from that table. This table has tens of thousands of clones, around 87% appearing once. J is TRBJ1-5 and V is TRBV6-1, with 10 bases identical to TRBD1. Specimen: peripheral blood. The clonotype originates from a man aged 50-59 years with acute or convalescent COVID-19. The DNA for the CDR3 is TGTGCCAGCAGTGCCGGGACAGGGGAGTTTGGCAATCAGCCCCAGCATTTT. Amino acids: CASSAGTGEFGNQPQHF.